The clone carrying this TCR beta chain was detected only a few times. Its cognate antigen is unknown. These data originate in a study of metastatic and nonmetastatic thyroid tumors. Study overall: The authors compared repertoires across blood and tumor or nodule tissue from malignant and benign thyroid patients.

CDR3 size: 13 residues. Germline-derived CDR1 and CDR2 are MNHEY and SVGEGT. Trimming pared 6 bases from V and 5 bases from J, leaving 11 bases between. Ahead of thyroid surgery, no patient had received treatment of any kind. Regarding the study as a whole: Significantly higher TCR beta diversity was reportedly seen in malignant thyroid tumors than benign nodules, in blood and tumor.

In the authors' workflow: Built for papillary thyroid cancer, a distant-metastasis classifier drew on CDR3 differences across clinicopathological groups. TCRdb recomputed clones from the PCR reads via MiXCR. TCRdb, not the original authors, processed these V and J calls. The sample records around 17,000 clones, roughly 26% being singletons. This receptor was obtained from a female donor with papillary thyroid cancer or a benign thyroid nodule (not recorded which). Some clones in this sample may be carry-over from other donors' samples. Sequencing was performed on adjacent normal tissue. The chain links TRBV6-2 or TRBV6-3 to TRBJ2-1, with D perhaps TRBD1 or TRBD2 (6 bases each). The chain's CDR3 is CASRWGAHNEQFF. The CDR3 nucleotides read TGTGCCAGCAGATGGGGGGCTCACAATGAGCAGTTCTTC.